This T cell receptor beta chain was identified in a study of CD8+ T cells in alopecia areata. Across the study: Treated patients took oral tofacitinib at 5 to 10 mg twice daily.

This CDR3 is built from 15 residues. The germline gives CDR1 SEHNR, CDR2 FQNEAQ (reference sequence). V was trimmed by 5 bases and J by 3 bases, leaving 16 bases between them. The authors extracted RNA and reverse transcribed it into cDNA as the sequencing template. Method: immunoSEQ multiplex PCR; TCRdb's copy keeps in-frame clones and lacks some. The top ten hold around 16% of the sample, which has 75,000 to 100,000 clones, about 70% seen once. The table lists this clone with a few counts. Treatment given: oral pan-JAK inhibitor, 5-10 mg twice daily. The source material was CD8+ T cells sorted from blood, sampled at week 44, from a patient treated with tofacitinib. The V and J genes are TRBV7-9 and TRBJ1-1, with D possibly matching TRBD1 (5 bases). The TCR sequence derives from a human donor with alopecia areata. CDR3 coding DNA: TGTGCCAGCAGCCCTAGTGAAGGGGTGTACACTGAAGCTTTCTTT. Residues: CASSPSEGVYTEAFF.